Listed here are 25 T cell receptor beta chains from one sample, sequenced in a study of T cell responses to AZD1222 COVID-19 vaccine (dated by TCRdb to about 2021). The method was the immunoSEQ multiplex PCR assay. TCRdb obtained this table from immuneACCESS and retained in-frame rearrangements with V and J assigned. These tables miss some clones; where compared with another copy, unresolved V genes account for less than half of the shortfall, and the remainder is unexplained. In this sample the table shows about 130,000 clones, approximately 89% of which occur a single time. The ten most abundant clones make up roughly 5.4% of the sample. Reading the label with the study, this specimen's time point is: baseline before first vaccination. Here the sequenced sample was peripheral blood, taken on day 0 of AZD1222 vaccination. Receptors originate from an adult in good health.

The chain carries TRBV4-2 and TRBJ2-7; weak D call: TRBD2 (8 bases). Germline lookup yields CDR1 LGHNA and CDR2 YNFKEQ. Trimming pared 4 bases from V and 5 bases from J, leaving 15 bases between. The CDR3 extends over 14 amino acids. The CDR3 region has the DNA TGTGCCAGCAGCCTAGCGGGACAGCGCAACGAGCAGTACTTC. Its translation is CASSLAGQRNEQYF.

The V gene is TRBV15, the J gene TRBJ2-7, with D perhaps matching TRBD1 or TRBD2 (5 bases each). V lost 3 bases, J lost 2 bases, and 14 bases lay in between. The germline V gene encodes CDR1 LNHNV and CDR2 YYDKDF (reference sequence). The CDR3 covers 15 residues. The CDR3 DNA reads TGTGCCACCAGCAGGTCGGGTATGGGGGCCTACGAGCAGTACTTC. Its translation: CATSRSGMGAYEQYF.

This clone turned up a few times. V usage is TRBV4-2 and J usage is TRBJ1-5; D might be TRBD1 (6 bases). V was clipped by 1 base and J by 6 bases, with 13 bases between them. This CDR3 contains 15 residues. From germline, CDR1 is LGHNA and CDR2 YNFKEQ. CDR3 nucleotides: TGTGCCAGCAGCCAAGGCTCAGGGGAGAGTCAGCCCCAGCATTTT. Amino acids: CASSQGSGESQPQHF.

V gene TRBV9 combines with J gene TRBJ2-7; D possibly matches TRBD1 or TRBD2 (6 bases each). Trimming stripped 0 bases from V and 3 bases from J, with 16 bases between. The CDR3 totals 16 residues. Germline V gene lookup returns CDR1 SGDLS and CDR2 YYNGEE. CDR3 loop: CASSVGYGGPGYEQYF. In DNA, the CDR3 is TGTGCCAGCAGCGTAGGTTACGGGGGCCCGGGCTACGAGCAGTACTTC.

The DNA of the CDR3 is TGTGCCAGCAGCCCTAGGGGGGCCTCCTACAATGAGCAGTTCTTC. Translated: CASSPRGASYNEQFF. The gene calls are TRBV11-3 and TRBJ2-1; D assignment may be TRBD1 or TRBD2 (6 bases each). Germline CDR1 and CDR2: SGHNT and YENEEA. Deletions cut 5 bases from V and 0 bases from J, with 11 bases between. The CDR3 length is 15 residues.

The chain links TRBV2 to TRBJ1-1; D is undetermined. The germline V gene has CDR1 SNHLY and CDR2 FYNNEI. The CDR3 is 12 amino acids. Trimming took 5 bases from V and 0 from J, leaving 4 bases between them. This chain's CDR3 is CASSQMNTEAFF. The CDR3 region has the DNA TGTGCCAGCAGTCAAATGAACACTGAAGCTTTCTTT.

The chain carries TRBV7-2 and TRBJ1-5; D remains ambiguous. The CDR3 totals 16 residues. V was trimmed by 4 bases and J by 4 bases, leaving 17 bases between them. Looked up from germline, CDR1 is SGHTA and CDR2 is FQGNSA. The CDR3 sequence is CASSSRGGRMNQPQHF. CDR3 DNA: TGTGCCAGCAGCTCCCGTGGAGGAAGGATGAATCAGCCCCAGCATTTT.

The CDR3 DNA is TGCGCCAGCAGCCAAGGGGTGGGGGTTGTGAACTATGGCTACACCTTC. Encoded protein: CASSQGVGVVNYGYTF. This chain joins TRBV4-3 and TRBJ1-2; D might be TRBD1 (5 bases). Trimming left V 1 base short and J 2 bases short, with 14 bases between. The CDR3 runs to 16 residues. Per germline, CDR1 LGHNA and CDR2 YSLEER.

The CDR3 coding sequence is TGTGCCAGCACCTTGGGGGTGGGTCTGAACACTGAAGCTTTCTTT. It translates to CASTLGVGLNTEAFF. The rearrangement uses TRBV27 and TRBJ1-1; TRBD1 is a possible D gene (5 bases). This CDR3 region has 15 residues. Germline loops: CDR1 MNHEY, CDR2 SMNVEV (reference sequence). V lost 7 bases and J 0 bases, leaving 15 bases between the germline ends.

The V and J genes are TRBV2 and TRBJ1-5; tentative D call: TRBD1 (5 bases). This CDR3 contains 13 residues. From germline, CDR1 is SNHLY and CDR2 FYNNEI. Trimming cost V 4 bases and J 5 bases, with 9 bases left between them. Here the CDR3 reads CASSGDGDQPQHF. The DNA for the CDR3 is TGTGCCAGCAGTGGGGACGGGGATCAGCCCCAGCATTTT.

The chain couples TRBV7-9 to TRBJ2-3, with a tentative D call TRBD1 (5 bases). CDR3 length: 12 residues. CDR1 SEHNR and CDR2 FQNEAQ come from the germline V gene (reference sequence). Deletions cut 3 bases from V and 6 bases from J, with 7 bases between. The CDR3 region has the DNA TGTGCCAGCAGCTTCAGGGTCGATACGCAGTATTTT. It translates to CASSFRVDTQYF.

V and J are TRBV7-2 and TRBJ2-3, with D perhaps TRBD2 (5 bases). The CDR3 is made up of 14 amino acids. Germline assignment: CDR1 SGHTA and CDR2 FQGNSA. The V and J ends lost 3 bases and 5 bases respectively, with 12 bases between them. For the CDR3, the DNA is TGTGCCAGCAGCTTCGAGGGTATTGGAGATACGCAGTATTTT. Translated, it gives CASSFEGIGDTQYF.

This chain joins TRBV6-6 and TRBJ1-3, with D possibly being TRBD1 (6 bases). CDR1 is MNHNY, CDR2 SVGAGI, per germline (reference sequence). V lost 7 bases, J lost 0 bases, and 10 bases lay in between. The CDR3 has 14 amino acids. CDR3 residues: CASNDRSSGNTIYF. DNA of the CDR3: TGTGCCAGCAACGACAGGAGCTCTGGAAACACCATATATTTT.

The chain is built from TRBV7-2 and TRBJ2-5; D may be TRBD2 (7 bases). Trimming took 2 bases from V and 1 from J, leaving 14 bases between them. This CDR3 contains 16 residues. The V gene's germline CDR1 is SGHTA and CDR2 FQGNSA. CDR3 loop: CASSLRARGAQETQYF. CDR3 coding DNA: TGTGCCAGCAGCTTACGGGCTCGGGGGGCCCAAGAGACCCAGTACTTC. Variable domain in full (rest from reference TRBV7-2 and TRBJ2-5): GAGVSQSPSNKVTEKGKDVELRCDPISGHTALYWYRQSLGQGLEFLIYFQGNSAPDKSGLPSDRFSAERTGGSVSTLTIQRTQQEDSAVYLCASSLRARGAQETQYFGPGTRLLVL.

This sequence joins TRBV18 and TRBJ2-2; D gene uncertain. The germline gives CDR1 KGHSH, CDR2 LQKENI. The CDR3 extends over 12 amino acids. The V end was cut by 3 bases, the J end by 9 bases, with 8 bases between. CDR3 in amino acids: CASSPSRRELFF. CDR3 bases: TGTGCCAGCTCACCCTCTCGACGGGAGCTGTTTTTT.

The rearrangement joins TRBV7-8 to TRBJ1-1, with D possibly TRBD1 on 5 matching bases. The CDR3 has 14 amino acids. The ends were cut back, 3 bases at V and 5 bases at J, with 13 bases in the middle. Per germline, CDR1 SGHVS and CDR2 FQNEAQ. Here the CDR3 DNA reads TGTGCCAGCAGCTTCAGACAGCCTCAGACTGAAGCTTTCTTT. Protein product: CASSFRQPQTEAFF.

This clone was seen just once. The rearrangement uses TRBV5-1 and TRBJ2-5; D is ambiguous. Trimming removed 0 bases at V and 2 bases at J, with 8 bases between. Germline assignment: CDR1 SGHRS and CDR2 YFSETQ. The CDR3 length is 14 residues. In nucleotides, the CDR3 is TGCGCCAGCAGCTTGGACAGCACACAAGAGACCCAGTACTTC. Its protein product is CASSLDSTQETQYF.

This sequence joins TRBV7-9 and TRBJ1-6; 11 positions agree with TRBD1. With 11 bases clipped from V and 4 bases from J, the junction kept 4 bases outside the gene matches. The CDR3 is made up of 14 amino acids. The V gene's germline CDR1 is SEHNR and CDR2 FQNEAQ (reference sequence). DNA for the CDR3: TGTGCCGGCGGACAGGGGGCGTATAATTCACCCCTCCACTTT. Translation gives CAGGQGAYNSPLHF.

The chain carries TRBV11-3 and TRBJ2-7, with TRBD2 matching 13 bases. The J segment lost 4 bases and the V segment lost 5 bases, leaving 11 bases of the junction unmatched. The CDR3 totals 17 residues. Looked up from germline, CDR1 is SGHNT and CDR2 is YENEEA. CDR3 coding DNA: TGTGCCAGCAGCCAACCCGGGACTAGCGGGACCCCGTACGAGCAGTACTTC. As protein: CASSQPGTSGTPYEQYF.

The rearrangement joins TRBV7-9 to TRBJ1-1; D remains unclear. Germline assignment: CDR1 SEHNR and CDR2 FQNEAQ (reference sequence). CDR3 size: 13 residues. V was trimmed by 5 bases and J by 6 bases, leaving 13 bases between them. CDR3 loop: CASSPSGVSEAFF. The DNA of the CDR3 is TGTGCCAGCAGCCCCTCGGGCGTATCTGAAGCTTTCTTT.

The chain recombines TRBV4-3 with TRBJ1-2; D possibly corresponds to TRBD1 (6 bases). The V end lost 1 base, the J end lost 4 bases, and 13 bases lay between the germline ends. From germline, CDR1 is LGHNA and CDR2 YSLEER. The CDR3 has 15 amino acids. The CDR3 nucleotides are TGCGCCAGCAGCCAAGCCAGGGGACCAGGCTATGGCTACACCTTC. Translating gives CASSQARGPGYGYTF.

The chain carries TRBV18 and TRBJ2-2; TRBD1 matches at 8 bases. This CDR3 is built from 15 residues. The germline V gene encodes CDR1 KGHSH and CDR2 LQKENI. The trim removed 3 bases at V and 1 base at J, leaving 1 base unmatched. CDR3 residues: CASSPGTGNTGELFF. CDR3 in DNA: TGTGCCAGCTCACCCGGGACAGGGAACACCGGGGAGCTGTTTTTT.

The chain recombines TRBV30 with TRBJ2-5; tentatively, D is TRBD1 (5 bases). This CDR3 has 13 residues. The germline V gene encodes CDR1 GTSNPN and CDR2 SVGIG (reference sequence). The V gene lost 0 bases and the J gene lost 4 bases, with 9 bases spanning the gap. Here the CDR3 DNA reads TGTGCCTGGAGTGTAAAGGGGTCAGAGACCCAGTACTTC. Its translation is CAWSVKGSETQYF.

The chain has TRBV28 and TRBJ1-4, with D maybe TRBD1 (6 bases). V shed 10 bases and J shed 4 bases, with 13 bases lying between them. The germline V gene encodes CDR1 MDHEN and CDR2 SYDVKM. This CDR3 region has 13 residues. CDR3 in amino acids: CANQDRDNEKLFF. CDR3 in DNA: TGTGCCAACCAGGACAGAGATAATGAAAAACTGTTTTTT.

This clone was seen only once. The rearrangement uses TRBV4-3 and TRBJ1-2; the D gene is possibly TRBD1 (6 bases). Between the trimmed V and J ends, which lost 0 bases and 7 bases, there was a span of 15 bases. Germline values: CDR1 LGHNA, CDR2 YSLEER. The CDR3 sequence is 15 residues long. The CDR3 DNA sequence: TGCGCCAGCAGCCAAGACACACAGGGCGGAGTTGGCTACACCTTC. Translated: CASSQDTQGGVGYTF.